The clone carrying this TCR beta chain has a handful of counts. What it binds is not known. This record comes from a study of cytomegalovirus exposure and HLA in healthy donors. Study results and limitations: An analysis was carried out at a later point. It showed that HLA-associated TCR beta chains were more clonally expanded than equally common non-associated chains. Among the most significant clusters, several appeared linked to common viral pathogens in a later analysis.

V shed 5 bases and J 5 bases; nucleotides not matched to a gene: 7. The CDR3 extends over 14 amino acids. Looked up from germline, CDR1 is MNHEY and CDR2 is SVGAGI. PCR used 60 Vbeta primers and 13 Jbeta primers. Method: immunoSEQ multiplex PCR; TCRdb's copy keeps in-frame clones and lacks some. The sample lists about 190,000 clones; approximately 75% were seen once. V is TRBV6-5 and J is TRBJ2-7; 9 positions agree with TRBD2. Sequenced input: PBMCs. The receptor comes from a man aged 30-40 years in good health and CMV-seropositive. CDR3 sequence: CASSVGREGDEQYF. The CDR3 nucleotides read TGTGCCAGCAGTGTAGGGCGGGAGGGCGACGAGCAGTACTTC.